This T cell receptor (beta chain) was captured by sequencing in a study of cytomegalovirus exposure and HLA in healthy donors. Whole-study results and caveats: 150 to 200 TCR beta chains were listed as cytomegalovirus-associated.

Regarding this clone: Its antigen is as yet unknown.

V trimming: 1 base; J trimming: 4 bases; junction bases outside the gene matches: 4. The CDR3 has 15 amino acids. The germline CDR1 and CDR2 sequences are GTSNPN and SVGIG (reference sequence). Measured with immunoSEQ multiplex PCR; TCRdb has only the in-frame clones, and not every one. Of some 170,000 clones detected, 95% to 97% appear once; the ten largest clones hold around 0.9%. This chain joins TRBV30 and TRBJ2-2, with 9 bases lining up with TRBD1. Sequenced material: PBMCs. The TCR was taken from a woman younger than 30 in good health and CMV-seronegative. The CDR3 here is CAWSGRTGVTGELFF. In nucleotides, the CDR3 is TGTGCCTGGAGTGGACGGACAGGGGTCACCGGGGAGCTGTTTTTT.